This is a list of T cell receptor beta chains from one sample in a study of blood T cell repertoires in COVID-19. Libraries were prepared by immunoSEQ multiplex PCR; TCRdb keeps only in-frame clonotypes and omits some of them. This table has around 220,000 clones, 80% to 85% appearing once. The sample consisted of peripheral blood. Every receptor here comes from a woman aged 80 or over with COVID-19, enrolled during active disease. CDR3s leave out the opening cysteine and the closing phenylalanine or tryptophan. The D gene is left open where the match is weak. Only some rows state a clone size, as once, few, many or a class for expanded clones.

clone_size j_call d_call v_call cdr3_aa
- TRBJ1-4 TRBD1 TRBV6-2/TRBV6-3 ASSDPWDSRNEKLF
few TRBJ1-5 TRBD1 TRBV6-5 ASIIGTGNQPQH
once TRBJ1-4 - TRBV28 ASSSSATNEKLF
- TRBJ1-2 TRBD1 TRBV20-1 SASGTGPRGGTLYGYT
- TRBJ2-3 TRBD2 TRBV6-5 ASSYWTSGLDTQY
- TRBJ1-2 - TRBV5-1 ASSLEGARIRSLGYT
- TRBJ1-1 - TRBV19 ASSKQAPNTEAF
- TRBJ2-3 TRBD1 TRBV18 ASSGGQALRTDTQY
- TRBJ1-5 TRBD1 TRBV19 ASSIRQGAGNQPQH
few TRBJ2-7 TRBD1 TRBV10-2 ASSEQGDLAYEQY
once TRBJ2-2 TRBD1 TRBV7-9 AIRSGTGTNTGELF
- TRBJ1-5 TRBD1 TRBV10-3 AISGQANQPQH
- TRBJ1-1 - TRBV10-3 AISESGTQLEAF